This passage covers 9 T cell receptor beta chains from one sample sequenced in a study of shared clonotypes between healthy human individuals. Naive CD8 cells comprised CD45RO-negative, CCR7-positively selected cells, excluding terminally differentiated effector memory CD45RA+ cells. Libraries were prepared by immunoSEQ multiplex PCR; TCRdb keeps only in-frame clonotypes and omits some of them. The profile shows 1.5 million to 2.5 million clones, approximately 94% of them singletons. Sequenced: naive CD8+ T cells sorted from blood. The receptors originated from a man between 18 and 29 years old in good health.

The chain couples TRBV29-1 to TRBJ2-1; no clear D. Per the germline V gene, CDR1 is SQVTM and CDR2 is ANQGSEA. Trimming took off 1 base at V and 5 bases at J, with 3 bases between the two ends. The CDR3 totals 11 residues. CDR3 nucleotides: TGCAGCGTTGAAGCCGACAATGAGCAGTTCTTC. Translation gives CSVEADNEQFF.

The chain links TRBV4-3 to TRBJ2-1, with 9 bases fitting TRBD2. The trim removed 3 bases at V and 10 bases at J, leaving 16 bases unmatched. This CDR3 is built from 17 residues. Germline CDR1 and CDR2: LGHNA and YSLEER. The CDR3 here is CASSQSVASGKMGEQFF. The CDR3, as DNA: TGCGCCAGCAGCCAGTCTGTCGCTAGCGGGAAGATGGGAGAGCAGTTCTTC.

This chain joins TRBV6-5 and TRBJ2-7, with D possibly called TRBD1 or TRBD2 (5 bases each). Trimming removed 3 bases at V and 5 bases at J, with 14 bases between. CDR1 and CDR2 from the germline V gene are MNHEY and SVGAGI. CDR3 size: 14 residues. CDR3 bases: TGTGCCAGCAGTTATGGGACCCTTGGGGACGAGCAGTACTTC. Translation: CASSYGTLGDEQYF.

This chain connects TRBV2 to TRBJ2-7, with D unresolved. CDR3 length: 12 amino acids. V was pared by 8 bases and J by 1 base, with 9 bases between. From germline, CDR1 is SNHLY and CDR2 FYNNEI. CDR3 coding DNA: TGTGCCAGCTGGGCTGGGTCCTACGAGCAGTACTTC. Amino acid sequence: CASWAGSYEQYF.

In the case of this clone: The sample has other DNA sequences that encode this CDR3 too. The CDR3 reads CASSYSAGELFF. CDR3 coding DNA: TGTGCCAGCAGTTACTCCGCCGGGGAGCTGTTTTTT. V gene TRBV6-5 combines with J gene TRBJ2-2; D is uncertain. This CDR3 region has 12 residues. Germline CDR1 is MNHEY and CDR2 is SVGAGI. Trimming left V 0 bases short and J 6 bases short, with 2 bases between.

This clone was observed a single time. The V and J genes are TRBV4-1 and TRBJ2-1; either TRBD1 or TRBD2 may fit D (5 bases each). V lost 1 base and J 11 bases, leaving 12 bases between the germline ends. The CDR3 extends over 13 amino acids. In germline, CDR1 is MGHRA, CDR2 YSYEKL. CDR3 coding DNA: TGCGCCAGCAGCCAAGGTCTAGGGACCCAGCAGTTCTTC. It yields the protein CASSQGLGTQQFF.

This rearrangement joins TRBV5-1 to TRBJ2-1; TRBD1 agrees at 9 bases. The CDR3 has 13 amino acids. V dropped 9 bases and J dropped 7; count of bases not matched to a gene: 8. CDR1 is SGHRS, CDR2 YFSETQ, per germline. CDR3 amino acids: CATWDRVSNEQFF. The CDR3 DNA sequence: TGCGCCACCTGGGACAGGGTGTCGAATGAGCAGTTCTTC.

This clone has more than one count but fewer than ten. The chain joins TRBV27 to TRBJ1-6; TRBD1 might be the D (6 bases). This CDR3 contains 13 residues. Germline V lookup: CDR1 MNHEY, CDR2 SMNVEV (reference sequence). V dropped 5 bases and J dropped 7 bases, with 9 bases sitting between them. The CDR3 DNA reads TGTGCCAGCAGTCAAGGGGGAAATTCACCCCTCCACTTT. This gives the protein CASSQGGNSPLHF.

This clone came up once. The chain links TRBV18 to TRBJ2-7; 7 positions agree with TRBD1. After removal of 0 bases from V and 6 bases from J, the junction contained 8 bases not matched to a gene. CDR3 size: 15 residues. Germline CDR1 KGHSH, CDR2 LQKENI. The CDR3 DNA reads as TGTGCCAGCTCACCACCGGCACAGGGGAATCCCGAGCAGTACTTC. The encoded protein is CASSPPAQGNPEQYF.